This TCR beta chain was retrieved from a study of identical twins. General study findings and limits: Conclusions rested on cross-sectional statistics rather than following the same donors. For cord blood, abundant beta clonotypes had fewer insertions, unlike memory repertoires, which showed none.

This clonotype appeared many times. The antigen is unknown. Every donor was a healthy Caucasian. A universal primer binding site was introduced by template switching. The final cDNA contained unique molecular identifiers. Using its own MiXCR run on the 5' RACE reads, TCRdb lists one record per CDR3 protein. The sample has some 500,000 distinct CDR3 sequences, 12% to 15% seen once. V was cut by 5 bases and J by 7 bases, with 20 bases left in between. The CDR3 sequence is 16 residues long. Germline V gives CDR1 MNHNS, CDR2 SASEGT. This sample was also put to use in a study of yellow fever vaccine responses in identical twins.

The clonotype comes from a young woman in good health. The sequenced material came from CD4+ T cells sorted from blood. The gene calls are TRBV6-1 and TRBJ2-2; D is possibly TRBD1 or TRBD2 (6 bases each). The DNA for the CDR3 is TGTGCCAGCAGTCGCGTAGGATCGGGGGCGAACGGGGAGCTGTTTTTT. It specifies CASSRVGSGANGELFF.